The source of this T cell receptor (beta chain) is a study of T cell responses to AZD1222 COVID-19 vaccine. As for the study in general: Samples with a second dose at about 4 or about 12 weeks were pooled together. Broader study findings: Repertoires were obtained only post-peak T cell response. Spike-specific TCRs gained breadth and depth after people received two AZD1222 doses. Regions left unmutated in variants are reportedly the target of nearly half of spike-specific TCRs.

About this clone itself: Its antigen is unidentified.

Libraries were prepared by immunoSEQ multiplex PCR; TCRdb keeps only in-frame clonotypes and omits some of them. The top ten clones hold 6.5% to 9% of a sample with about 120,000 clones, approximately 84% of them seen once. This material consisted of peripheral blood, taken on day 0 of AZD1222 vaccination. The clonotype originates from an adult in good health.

CDR3 amino acids: CASSFSGREGYGYTF. The CDR3 DNA reads TGTGCCAGCAGTTTTTCTGGCAGGGAGGGGTATGGCTACACCTTC. The genes are TRBV27 and TRBJ1-2, with D perhaps TRBD1 (5 bases). This CDR3 region has 15 residues. V was shortened by 3 bases and J by 5 bases, with 16 bases between the two germline ends. Germline CDR1 MNHEY, CDR2 SMNVEV (reference sequence).